These T cell receptor beta chains were read from a single sample in a study of T cell responses to AZD1222 COVID-19 vaccine. Sequenced by immunoSEQ multiplex PCR; TCRdb stores in-frame clones only, minus some. The sample comprises 150,000 to 200,000 clones, almost 90% of which are singletons, and approximately 0.5% rests with the top ten. Here the sequenced sample was peripheral blood, taken on day 0 of AZD1222 vaccination. The receptors shown here come from an adult in good health. Both conserved end residues are part of each CDR3.

v_call,j_call,cdr3_aa
TRBV5-5,TRBJ1-6,CASSPTPGQYNSPLHF
TRBV25-1,TRBJ2-1,CASSDGLAGYNEQFF
TRBV5-5,TRBJ2-4,CASSTGGWVTNIQYF
TRBV6-2/TRBV6-3,TRBJ1-5,CASSYSIGQGMRGNQPQHF
TRBV6-6,TRBJ1-1,CASSYLVGEGNTEAFF
TRBV25-1,TRBJ2-2,CASAEGGNTGELFF
TRBV30,TRBJ2-7,CAWIHGISYEQYF
TRBV2,TRBJ2-1,CASSVSSGERGQFF
TRBV28,TRBJ1-1,CASSSQGAGNTEAFF
TRBV19,TRBJ1-1,CASSIDTLSEAFF
TRBV9,TRBJ2-7,CASSRSGGAHEQYF
TRBV5-4,TRBJ2-7,CASSRPDGIYEQYF
TRBV7-6,TRBJ1-2,CASSLAVASNYGYTF
TRBV28,TRBJ1-2,CASIPGGGYGYTF
TRBV11-3,TRBJ2-7,CASTPLRGGGGEQYF
TRBV6-5,TRBJ1-1,CASRDPEGTEAFF
TRBV5-8,TRBJ1-3,CASRDFSGNTIYF
TRBV5-6,TRBJ2-1,CASSPGHTSYNEQFF
TRBV6-6,TRBJ2-2,CASSKINTGELFF
TRBV2,TRBJ2-7,CASRRGVGWEAYEQYF
TRBV28,TRBJ2-7,CASSLPPGTSYEQYF
TRBV4-3,TRBJ2-2,CASSTGQGATGELFF
TRBV5-1,TRBJ2-5,CASSPQTSGSETQYF
TRBV6-1,TRBJ1-5,CASREGTGSNQPQHF
TRBV4-1,TRBJ1-2,CASSQPRDGQFGYTF
TRBV5-6,TRBJ2-7,CASSEARDKQYF
TRBV9,TRBJ2-2,CASSVASGGQGPGELFF
TRBV11-2,TRBJ1-1,CASSRGRYTEAFF
TRBV10-2,TRBJ1-1,CASRDPSKAFF
TRBV27,TRBJ1-1,CASSRQGVSEAFF
TRBV1,TRBJ2-1,CTSSLNPGGEQFF
TRBV6-5,TRBJ1-5,CASSSQGLDQPQHF
TRBV27,TRBJ1-5,CASSIWTASGQPQHF
TRBV6-5,TRBJ2-3,CASKLVTGTDTQYF
TRBV7-9,TRBJ1-3,CASTRGLLSSGNTIYF
TRBV11-2,TRBJ1-1,CASSFRNTEAFF
TRBV7-2,TRBJ1-5,CASSLAGESNQPQHF
TRBV5-1,TRBJ1-1,CASSLPGGVTEAFF
TRBV5-1,TRBJ2-1,CASSLEQEQFF
TRBV5-4,TRBJ1-2,CASSLDTQNYGYTF
TRBV27,TRBJ2-7,CATTRGALAGEQYF
TRBV9,TRBJ1-1,CASSAPATEAFF
TRBV3-1/TRBV3-2,TRBJ2-1,CASSQPGANNEQFF
TRBV29-1,TRBJ1-3,CSAVRSGNTIYF
TRBV2,TRBJ1-2,CARASGGYTF
TRBV28,TRBJ1-6,CASSLLPGDRGSPLHF
TRBV15,TRBJ1-1,CATSGVRQNTEAFF
TRBV11-2,TRBJ1-3,CASSLGGSGNTIYF
TRBV2,TRBJ1-5,CASSETQGGQPQHF
TRBV28,TRBJ2-7,CASSLLGQGALEQYF
TRBV24-1,TRBJ2-7,CATRNGYEQYF
TRBV27,TRBJ2-7,CASRGQGAYEQYF
TRBV6-5,TRBJ1-1,CASLRRMGTEAFF
TRBV5-1,TRBJ1-1,CASSFSGTGSTEAFF
TRBV11-3,TRBJ2-7,CASSLTGYEQYF
TRBV5-4,TRBJ1-1,CASSPLGGTEAFF
TRBV7-7,TRBJ2-5,CASSSTGRETQYF
TRBV14,TRBJ1-5,CASSQTGNSNQPQHF
TRBV7-6,TRBJ2-1,CASSFASGVNNEQFF
TRBV6-6,TRBJ1-5,CASRAHGLENQPQHF